Listed below are T cell receptor beta chains from one sample, sequenced in a study of cytomegalovirus exposure and HLA in healthy donors. TCRdb keeps only in-frame clones here, not all; method: immunoSEQ multiplex PCR. This sample has under 40,000 clones, with 80% to 90% found just once. The sample was PBMCs. These receptors all come from a woman between 40 and 50 years old in good health and CMV-seronegative. CDR3s include the opening cysteine and the closing phenylalanine or tryptophan. D genes are given only for firm matches. Some rows mark clone size as missing; the rest say once, few, many or name a class of expanded clone.

NA	NA	TRBV4-2	TRBJ1-2	TGTGCCAGCAGCACCTCAGGGTACGGCTACACCTTC	CASSTSGYGYTF
NA	few	TRBV6-5	TRBJ2-7	TGTGCCAGCAGTTATTGGGGAGCCTCCTACGAGCAGTACTTC	CASSYWGASYEQYF
NA	NA	TRBV2	TRBJ1-1	TGTGCCAGCAGTGCACAGCCTAACACTGAAGCTTTCTTT	CASSAQPNTEAFF
TRBD2	NA	TRBV11-2	TRBJ2-1	TGTGCCAGCAGCCGGAATAGCGGGGGGCGGAATGAGCAGTTCTTC	CASSRNSGGRNEQFF
TRBD2	NA	TRBV5-6	TRBJ2-3	TGTGCCAGCAGCTACAGCGGGGGGCCCACAGATACGCAGTATTTT	CASSYSGGPTDTQYF
NA	NA	TRBV6-5	TRBJ1-1	TGTGCCAGCAGTCGATACCTACAGGGTTCTGAAGCTTTCTTT	CASSRYLQGSEAFF
NA	NA	TRBV29-1	TRBJ1-1	TGCAGCGTTGGTGACAGTGAAGCTTTCTTT	CSVGDSEAFF
NA	NA	TRBV29-1	TRBJ2-7	TGCAGCGTTGTTGGCGACACAACTCTCTACGAGCAGTACTTC	CSVVGDTTLYEQYF
TRBD1	NA	TRBV6-8	TRBJ1-2	TGTGCCAGCAGTACCCCCTCGGACAGGGGGGGGTGTAGCTACACCTTC	CASSTPSDRGGCSYTF
NA	NA	TRBV7-2	TRBJ2-2	TGTGCCAGCAGCTTATCGAGCGGAGACACCGGGGAGCTGTTTTTT	CASSLSSGDTGELFF
TRBD1	once	TRBV5-4	TRBJ1-2	TGTGCCAGCAGCGGCGACAGGGGGCGTTATGGCTACACCTTC	CASSGDRGRYGYTF
NA	NA	TRBV28	TRBJ1-5	TGTGCCAGCAGTTCAAGGGGCCAGCCCCAGCATTTT	CASSSRGQPQHF
TRBD1	NA	TRBV25-1	TRBJ1-2	TGTGCCAGCAAAAGGACAGGGGGTGGCTACACCTTC	CASKRTGGGYTF
TRBD2	NA	TRBV5-1	TRBJ2-3	TGCGCCAGCAGGGGCGGGGGGCCCACAGATACGCAGTATTTT	CASRGGGPTDTQYF
TRBD2	NA	TRBV5-4	TRBJ2-1	TGTGCCAGCAGCTTGGCCGCGGGAGATGAGCAGTTCTTC	CASSLAAGDEQFF
TRBD2	few	TRBV5-4	TRBJ2-3	TGTGCCAGCGCCGCCGGCGGGGGGGCTTCAGATACGCAGTATTTT	CASAAGGGASDTQYF
NA	NA	TRBV19	TRBJ1-2	TGTGCCAGTAGTATCCCCGGGGACTATGGCTACACCTTC	CASSIPGDYGYTF
NA	once	TRBV6-6	TRBJ1-5	TGTGCCAGCAGTTCCCTCGGGGGTGGCAATCAGCCCCAGCATTTT	CASSSLGGGNQPQHF
NA	NA	TRBV2	TRBJ2-4	TGTGCCAGCAGTGACTCCGGGGTAAAAAACATTCAGTACTTC	CASSDSGVKNIQYF
NA	NA	TRBV7-6	TRBJ2-1	TGTGCCAGCAGCTTAGATGAGTACAATGAGCAGTTCTTC	CASSLDEYNEQFF
NA	NA	TRBV7-2	TRBJ2-7	TGTGCCAGCAGCTTAAGCGCAGCCTACGAGCAGTACTTC	CASSLSAAYEQYF
NA	NA	TRBV4-3	TRBJ1-3	TGCGCCAGCAGCCAAGATGCAGGGGCAGGAAACACCATATATTTT	CASSQDAGAGNTIYF
TRBD1	few	TRBV28	TRBJ2-1	TGTGCCAGCAGTTTGGGGGACAGGGTTTGGAATGAGCAGTTCTTC	CASSLGDRVWNEQFF
NA	few	TRBV10-3	TRBJ1-6	TGTGCCATCAGTGAGGCAGGGTATAATTCACCCCTCCACTTT	CAISEAGYNSPLHF
TRBD1	NA	TRBV4-1	TRBJ1-5	TGCGCCAGCAGCCAAGCTGGACAGGGCGGCAATCAGCCCCAGCATTTT	CASSQAGQGGNQPQHF
NA	NA	TRBV6-5	TRBJ2-7	TGTGCCAGCAGTTACCCGGAGTCCCTCGAGCAGTACTTC	CASSYPESLEQYF
NA	NA	TRBV13	TRBJ1-1	TGTGCCAGCAGCATGATACAGGGAGGGATGAACACTGAAGCTTTCTTT	CASSMIQGGMNTEAFF
TRBD1	NA	TRBV13	TRBJ1-1	TGTGCCAGCAGCTCGGGGACAGGGAACACTGAAGCTTTCTTT	CASSSGTGNTEAFF
NA	NA	TRBV9	TRBJ2-1	TGTGCCAGCAATGTCGACGGGTATAACTACAATGAGCAGTTCTTC	CASNVDGYNYNEQFF
NA	few	TRBV7-3	TRBJ2-5	TGTGCCAGCAGCTTCAGCGGCCCGGAGACCCAGTACTTC	CASSFSGPETQYF
TRBD1	NA	TRBV19	TRBJ1-6	TGTGCCAGTACCGGACAGGGGAGTTCACCCCTCCACTTT	CASTGQGSSPLHF
TRBD2	NA	TRBV6-6	TRBJ2-1	TGTGCCAGCAGAGCCGTCGGGGGGGCCGGGAATGAGCAGTTCTTC	CASRAVGGAGNEQFF